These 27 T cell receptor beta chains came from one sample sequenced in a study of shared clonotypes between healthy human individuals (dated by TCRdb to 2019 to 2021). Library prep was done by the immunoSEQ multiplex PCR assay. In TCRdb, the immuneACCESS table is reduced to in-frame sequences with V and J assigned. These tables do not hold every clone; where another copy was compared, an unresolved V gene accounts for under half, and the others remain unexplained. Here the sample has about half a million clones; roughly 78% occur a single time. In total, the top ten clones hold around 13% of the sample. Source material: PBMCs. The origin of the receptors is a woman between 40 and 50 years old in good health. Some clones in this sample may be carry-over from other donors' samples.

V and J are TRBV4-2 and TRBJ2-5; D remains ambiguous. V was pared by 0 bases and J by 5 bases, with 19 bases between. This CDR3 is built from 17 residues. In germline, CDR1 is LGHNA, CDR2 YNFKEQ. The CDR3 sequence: CASSQESGVWLEETQYF. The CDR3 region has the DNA TGTGCCAGCAGCCAAGAGAGTGGGGTTTGGTTGGAGGAGACCCAGTACTTC.

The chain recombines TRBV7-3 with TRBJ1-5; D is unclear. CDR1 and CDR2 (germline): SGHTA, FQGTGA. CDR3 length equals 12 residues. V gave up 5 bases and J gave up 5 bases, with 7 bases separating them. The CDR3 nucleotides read TGTGCCAGCAGCCGGACTGATCAGCCCCAGCATTTT. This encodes CASSRTDQPQHF.

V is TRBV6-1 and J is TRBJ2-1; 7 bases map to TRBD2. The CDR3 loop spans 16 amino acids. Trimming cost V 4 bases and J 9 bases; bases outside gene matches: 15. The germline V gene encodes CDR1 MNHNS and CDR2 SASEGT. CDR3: CASSVFLGGNGGEQFF. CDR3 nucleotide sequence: TGTGCCAGCAGTGTCTTTCTGGGGGGGAACGGTGGTGAGCAGTTCTTC.

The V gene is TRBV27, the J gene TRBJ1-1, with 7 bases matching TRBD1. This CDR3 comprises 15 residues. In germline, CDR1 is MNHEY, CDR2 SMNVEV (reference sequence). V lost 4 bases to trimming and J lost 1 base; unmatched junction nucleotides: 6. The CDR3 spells CASSSAGQPNTEAFF. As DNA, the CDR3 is TGTGCCAGCAGTTCTGCGGGACAGCCGAACACTGAAGCTTTCTTT.

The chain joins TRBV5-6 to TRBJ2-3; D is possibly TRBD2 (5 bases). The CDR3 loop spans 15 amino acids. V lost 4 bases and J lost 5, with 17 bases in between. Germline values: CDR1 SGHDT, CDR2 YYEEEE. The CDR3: CASSLPSGFRDTQYF. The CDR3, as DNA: TGTGCCAGCAGCCTACCCTCGGGGTTCAGAGATACGCAGTATTTT.

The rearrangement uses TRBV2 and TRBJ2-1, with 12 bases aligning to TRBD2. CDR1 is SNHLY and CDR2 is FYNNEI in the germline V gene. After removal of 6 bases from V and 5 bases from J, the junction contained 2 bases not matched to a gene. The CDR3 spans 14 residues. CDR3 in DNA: TGTGCCAGCAGGACTAGCGGGAGTAACAATGAGCAGTTCTTC. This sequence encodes CASRTSGSNNEQFF.

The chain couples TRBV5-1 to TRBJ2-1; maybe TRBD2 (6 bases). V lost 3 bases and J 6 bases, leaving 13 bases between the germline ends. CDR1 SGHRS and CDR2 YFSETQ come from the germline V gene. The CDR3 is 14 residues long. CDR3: CASSSTTGGNEQFF. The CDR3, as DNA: TGCGCCAGCAGCTCCACGACCGGGGGCAATGAGCAGTTCTTC.

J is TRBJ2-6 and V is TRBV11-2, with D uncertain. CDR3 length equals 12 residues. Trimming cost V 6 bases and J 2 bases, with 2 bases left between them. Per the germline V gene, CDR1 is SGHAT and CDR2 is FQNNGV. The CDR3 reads CASRPGANVLTF. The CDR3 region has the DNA TGTGCCAGCAGGCCTGGGGCCAACGTCCTGACTTTC.

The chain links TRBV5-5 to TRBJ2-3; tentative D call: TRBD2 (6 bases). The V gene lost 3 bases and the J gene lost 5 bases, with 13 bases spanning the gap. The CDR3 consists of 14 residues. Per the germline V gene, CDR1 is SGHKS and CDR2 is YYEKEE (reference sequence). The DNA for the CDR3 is TGTGCCAGCAGCTATCGTGGCGGGGAAGATACGCAGTATTTT. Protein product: CASSYRGGEDTQYF.

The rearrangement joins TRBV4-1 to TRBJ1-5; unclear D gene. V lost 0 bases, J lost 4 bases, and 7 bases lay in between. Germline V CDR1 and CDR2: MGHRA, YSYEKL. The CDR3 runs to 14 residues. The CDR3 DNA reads TGCGCCAGCAGCCAAGATTTCCGAAATCAGCCCCAGCATTTT. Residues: CASSQDFRNQPQHF.

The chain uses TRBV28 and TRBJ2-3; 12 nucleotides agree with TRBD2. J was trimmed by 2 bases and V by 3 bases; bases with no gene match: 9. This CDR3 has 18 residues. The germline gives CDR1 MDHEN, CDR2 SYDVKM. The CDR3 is CASSFPTSGRTTTDTQYF. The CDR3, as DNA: TGTGCCAGCAGTTTTCCTACTAGCGGGAGGACCACCACAGATACGCAGTATTTT.

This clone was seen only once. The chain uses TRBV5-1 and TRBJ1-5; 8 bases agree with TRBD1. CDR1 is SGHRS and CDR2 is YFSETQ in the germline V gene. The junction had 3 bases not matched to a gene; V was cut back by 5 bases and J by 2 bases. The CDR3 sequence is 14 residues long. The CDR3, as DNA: TGCGCCAGCAGAGAGACAGGGGGCAATCAGCCCCAGCATTTT. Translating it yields CASRETGGNQPQHF.

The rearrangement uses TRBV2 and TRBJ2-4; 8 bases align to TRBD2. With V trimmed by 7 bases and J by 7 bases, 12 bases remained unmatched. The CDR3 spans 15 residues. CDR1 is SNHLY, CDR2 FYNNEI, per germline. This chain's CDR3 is CASTQPAGGGNIQYF. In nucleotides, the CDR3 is TGTGCCAGCACGCAACCGGCGGGAGGTGGGAACATTCAGTACTTC. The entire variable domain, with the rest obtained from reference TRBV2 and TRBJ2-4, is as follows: EPEVTQTPSHQVTQMGQEVILRCVPISNHLYFYWYRQILGQKVEFLVSFYNNEISEKSEIFDDQFSVERPDGSNFTLKIRSTKLEDSAMYFCASTQPAGGGNIQYFGAGTRLSVL.

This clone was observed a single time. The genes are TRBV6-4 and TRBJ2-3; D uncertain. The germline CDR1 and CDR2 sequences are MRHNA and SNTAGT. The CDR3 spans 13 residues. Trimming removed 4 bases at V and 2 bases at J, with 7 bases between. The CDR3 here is CASSVEVTDTQYF. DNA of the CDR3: TGTGCCAGCAGTGTCGAAGTCACAGATACGCAGTATTTT.

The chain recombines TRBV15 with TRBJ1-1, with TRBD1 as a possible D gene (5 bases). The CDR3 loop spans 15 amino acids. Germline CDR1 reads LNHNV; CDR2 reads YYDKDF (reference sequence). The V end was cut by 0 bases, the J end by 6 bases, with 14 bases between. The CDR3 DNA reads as TGTGCCACCAGCAGAGATCGACAGAAAGTGGCTGAAGCTTTCTTT. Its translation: CATSRDRQKVAEAFF.

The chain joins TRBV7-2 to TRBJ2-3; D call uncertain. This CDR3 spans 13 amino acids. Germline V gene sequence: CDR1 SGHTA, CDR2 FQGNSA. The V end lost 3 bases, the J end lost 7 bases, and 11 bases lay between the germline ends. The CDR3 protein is CASSLPPAYTQYF. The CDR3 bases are TGTGCCAGCAGCTTGCCTCCGGCATATACGCAGTATTTT.

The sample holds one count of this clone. In DNA form, the CDR3 reads TGTGCCAGCTCAACCCGAGCCTACGAGCAGTACTTC. It yields the protein CASSTRAYEQYF. The chain uses TRBV18 and TRBJ2-7, with D uncertain. Germline V CDR1 and CDR2: KGHSH, LQKENI. V was pared by 5 bases and J by 2 bases, with 7 bases between. The CDR3 totals 12 residues.

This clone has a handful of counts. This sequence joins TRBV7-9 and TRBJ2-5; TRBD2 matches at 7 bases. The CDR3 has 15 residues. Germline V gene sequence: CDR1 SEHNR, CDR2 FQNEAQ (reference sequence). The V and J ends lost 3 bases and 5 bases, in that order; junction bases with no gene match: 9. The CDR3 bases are TGTGCCAGCAGCTTGAGAGCGGGAATGGTTGAGACCCAGTACTTC. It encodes CASSLRAGMVETQYF.

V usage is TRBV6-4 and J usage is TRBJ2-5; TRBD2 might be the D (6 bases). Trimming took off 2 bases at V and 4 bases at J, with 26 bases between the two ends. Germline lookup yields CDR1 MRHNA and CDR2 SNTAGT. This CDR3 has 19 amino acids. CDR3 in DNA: TGTGCCAGCAGTGACGACGGGGGAAAGGGAGGCCCCGAAGGAGAGACCCAGTACTTC. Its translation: CASSDDGGKGGPEGETQYF.

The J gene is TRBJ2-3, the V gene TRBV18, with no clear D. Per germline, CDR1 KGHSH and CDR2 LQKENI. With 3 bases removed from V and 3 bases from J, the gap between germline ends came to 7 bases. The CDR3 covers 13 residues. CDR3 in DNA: TGTGCCAGCTCACCCTTGAAAACAGATACGCAGTATTTT. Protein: CASSPLKTDTQYF. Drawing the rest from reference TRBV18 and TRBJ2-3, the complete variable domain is NAGVMQNPRHLVRRRGQEARLRCSPMKGHSHVYWYRQLPEEGLKFMVYLQKENIIDESGMPKERFSAEFPKEGPSILRIQQVVRGDSAAYFCASSPLKTDTQYFGPGTRLTVL.

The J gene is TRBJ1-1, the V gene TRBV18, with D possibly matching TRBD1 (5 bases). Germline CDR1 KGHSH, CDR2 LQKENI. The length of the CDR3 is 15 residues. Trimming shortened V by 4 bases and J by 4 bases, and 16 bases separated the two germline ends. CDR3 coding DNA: TGTGCCAGCTCACATCAGGGAGGTTGGGGCACTGAAGCTTTCTTT. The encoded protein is CASSHQGGWGTEAFF.

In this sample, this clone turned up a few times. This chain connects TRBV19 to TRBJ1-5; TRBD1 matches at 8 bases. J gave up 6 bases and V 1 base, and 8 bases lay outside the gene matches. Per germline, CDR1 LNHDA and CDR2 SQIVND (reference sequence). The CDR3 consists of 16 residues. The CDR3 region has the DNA TGTGCCAGTAGTATAGGACCGGACAGGGTTACTCAGCCCCAGCATTTT. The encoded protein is CASSIGPDRVTQPQHF.

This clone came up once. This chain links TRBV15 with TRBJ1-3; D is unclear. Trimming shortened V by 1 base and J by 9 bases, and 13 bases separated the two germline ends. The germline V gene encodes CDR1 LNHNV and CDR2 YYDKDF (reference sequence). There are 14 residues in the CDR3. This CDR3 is CATSRAFSGFTIYF. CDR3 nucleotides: TGTGCCACCAGCAGAGCCTTTTCAGGTTTCACCATATATTTT.

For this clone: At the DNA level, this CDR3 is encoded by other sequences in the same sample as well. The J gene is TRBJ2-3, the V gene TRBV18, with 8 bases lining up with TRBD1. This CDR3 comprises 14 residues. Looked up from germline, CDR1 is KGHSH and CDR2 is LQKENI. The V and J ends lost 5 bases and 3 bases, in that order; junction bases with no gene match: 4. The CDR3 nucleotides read TGTGCCAGCTCAGGACAGGGAAGGACAGATACGCAGTATTTT. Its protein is CASSGQGRTDTQYF.

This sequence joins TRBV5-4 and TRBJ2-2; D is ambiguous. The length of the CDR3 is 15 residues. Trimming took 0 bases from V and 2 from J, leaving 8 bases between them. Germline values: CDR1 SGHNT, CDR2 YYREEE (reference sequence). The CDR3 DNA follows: TGTGCCAGCAGCTTGGACCAATATAACACCGGGGAGCTGTTTTTT. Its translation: CASSLDQYNTGELFF.

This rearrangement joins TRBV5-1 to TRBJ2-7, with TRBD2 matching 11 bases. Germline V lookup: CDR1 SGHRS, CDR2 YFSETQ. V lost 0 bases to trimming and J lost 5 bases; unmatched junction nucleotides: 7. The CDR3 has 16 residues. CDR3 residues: CASSLDRLAGYNEQYF. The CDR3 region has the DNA TGCGCCAGCAGCTTGGACAGACTAGCGGGATACAACGAGCAGTACTTC.

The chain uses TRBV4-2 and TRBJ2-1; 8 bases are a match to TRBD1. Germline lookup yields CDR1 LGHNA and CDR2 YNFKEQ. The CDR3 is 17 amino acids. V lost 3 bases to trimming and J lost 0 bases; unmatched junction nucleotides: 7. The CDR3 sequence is CASSHPTGTGSYNEQFF. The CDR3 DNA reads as TGTGCCAGCAGCCATCCCACCGGGACAGGCTCCTACAATGAGCAGTTCTTC.